This TCR beta chain originates from a study of shared clonotypes between healthy human individuals. Study-wide points: Roughly 4.6% of naive CD4 clonotypes were common to a few donors. Among the subsets, naive ones generally showed larger estimated richness than memory ones.

Worth noting for this clone: The antigen remains unidentified.

Terminally differentiated effector memory CD45RA+ cells were left out of the naive CD8 fraction, which was CD45RO-negative and positively selected for CCR7. Every one of the donors was a Caucasian adult that lived in Nashville, Tennessee. The germline V gene encodes CDR1 MGHDK and CDR2 SYGVNS. The V segment lost 5 bases and the J segment 1 base; nucleotides outside the gene matches: 1. The CDR3 has 14 amino acids. Each sorted subset replicate got 200 ng genomic DNA, tens of thousands of genomes. The table came from immunoSEQ multiplex PCR; TCRdb's copy has only in-frame clones and leaves some out. The sample shows 700,000 to 950,000 clones, 90% to 97% of them seen only once.

The sample consisted of naive CD8+ T cells sorted from blood. The chain is built from TRBV25-1 and TRBJ2-1, with 8 bases that match TRBD1. The sequence derives from a man aged 25-45 years in good health. CDR3 protein: CASSWTGSYNEQFF. Here the CDR3 DNA reads TGTGCCAGCAGTTGGACAGGGTCCTACAATGAGCAGTTCTTC.